The 9 T cell receptor beta chains listed next were all sequenced from one sample in a study of blood T cell repertoires in COVID-19 (dated by TCRdb to about 2020). Libraries were built with the immunoSEQ multiplex PCR assay. TCRdb obtained this table from immuneACCESS and retained in-frame rearrangements with V and J assigned. These tables miss some clones; where compared with another copy, unresolved V genes account for less than half of the shortfall, and the remainder is unexplained. This sample holds roughly 140,000 clones; roughly four fifths were observed only once. The biggest ten clones account for approximately 8.4% of the sample. Sequencing used peripheral blood. Receptor source: a human donor with acute or convalescent COVID-19. The donor label of this sample is uncertain.

The chain recombines TRBV5-6 with TRBJ1-1, with D unclear. The CDR3 contains 13 residues. From germline, CDR1 is SGHDT and CDR2 YYEEEE. V lost 2 bases, J lost 5 bases, and 10 bases lay in between. DNA for the CDR3: TGTGCCAGCAGCTTCGTTGGAGATACTGAAGCTTTCTTT. Amino acids: CASSFVGDTEAFF.

The rearrangement joins TRBV4-1 to TRBJ1-1; TRBD1 agrees at 7 bases. The CDR3 contains 14 residues. Trimming removed 0 bases from V and 5 bases from J; junction bases left unmatched: 3. Germline V CDR1 and CDR2: MGHRA, YSYEKL. The CDR3 region is CASSQETGRTEAFF. The CDR3 DNA sequence: TGCGCCAGCAGCCAAGAGACAGGGCGTACTGAAGCTTTCTTT.

The chain carries TRBV7-8 and TRBJ1-1, with 8 bases identical to TRBD1. The CDR3 has 13 residues. Germline CDR1 reads SGHVS; CDR2 reads FQNEAQ. V trimming: 4 bases; J trimming: 8 bases; junction bases outside the gene matches: 6. CDR3 sequence reads: CASSSRTGPEAFF. The CDR3 DNA follows: TGTGCCAGCAGCTCCAGGACAGGGCCCGAAGCTTTCTTT.

The CDR3 DNA is TGTGCCACCAGTGATCCCGGGACAGGGGTCCCCGGGGAGCTGTTTTTT. Residues: CATSDPGTGVPGELFF. V gene TRBV24-1 combines with J gene TRBJ2-2; 10 positions agree with TRBD1. J was trimmed by 6 bases and V by 3 bases; bases with no gene match: 6. Germline V gene sequence: CDR1 KGHDR, CDR2 SFDVKD. CDR3 length: 16 residues.

This chain links TRBV18 with TRBJ1-5; D not resolved. This CDR3 is 14 amino acids long. The germline gives CDR1 KGHSH, CDR2 LQKENI. Trimming pared 3 bases from V and 5 bases from J, leaving 11 bases between. The CDR3 DNA follows: TGTGCCAGCTCACCTAGTGTTCGGGATCAGCCCCAGCATTTT. Amino acid sequence: CASSPSVRDQPQHF.

This clone has just one count. The chain joins TRBV19 to TRBJ2-1; TRBD2 matches 13 bases. Trimming removed 5 bases from V and 5 bases from J; junction bases left unmatched: 6. CDR1 and CDR2 from the germline V gene are LNHDA and SQIVND (reference sequence). This CDR3 has 16 residues. The CDR3 spells CASSVRTSGGHNEQFF. In DNA, the CDR3 is TGTGCCAGTAGTGTCCGGACTAGCGGGGGCCACAATGAGCAGTTCTTC.

The V call is TRBV5-5, the J call TRBJ2-2; TRBD2 is a possible D gene (6 bases). This CDR3 is 14 amino acids long. The V and J ends lost 3 bases and 1 base respectively, with 7 bases between them. Germline V gives CDR1 SGHKS, CDR2 YYEKEE (reference sequence). CDR3 amino acids: CASSWGLNTGELFF. CDR3 nucleotide sequence: TGTGCCAGCAGCTGGGGACTGAACACCGGGGAGCTGTTTTTT. The full variable domain, in which reference TRBV5-5 and TRBJ2-2 provide the parts outside the CDR3, is DAGVTQSPTHLIKTRGQQVTLRCSPISGHKSVSWYQQVLGQGPQFIFQYYEKEERGRGNFPDRFSARQFPNYSSELNVNALLLGDSALYLCASSWGLNTGELFFGEGSRLTVL.

On this clone itself: The sample has other DNA sequences that encode this CDR3 too. The chain employs TRBV7-2 and TRBJ1-2; possibly TRBD1 for D (6 bases). The CDR3 runs to 13 residues. Deletions cut 1 base from V and 7 bases from J, with 10 bases between. Germline CDR1 and CDR2: SGHTA and FQGNSA. CDR3 in DNA: TGTGCCAGCAGCTTAGACAGGGTCGGTGGCTACACCTTC. It translates to CASSLDRVGGYTF.

This rearrangement joins TRBV4-1 to TRBJ2-7; TRBD2 is a possible D gene (5 bases). The CDR3 has 14 amino acids. Germline values: CDR1 MGHRA, CDR2 YSYEKL. V lost 0 bases and J lost 3, with 9 bases in between. CDR3 region: CASSQEADYYEQYV. As DNA, the CDR3 is TGCGCCAGCAGCCAAGAGGCTGACTACTACGAGCAGTACGTC.